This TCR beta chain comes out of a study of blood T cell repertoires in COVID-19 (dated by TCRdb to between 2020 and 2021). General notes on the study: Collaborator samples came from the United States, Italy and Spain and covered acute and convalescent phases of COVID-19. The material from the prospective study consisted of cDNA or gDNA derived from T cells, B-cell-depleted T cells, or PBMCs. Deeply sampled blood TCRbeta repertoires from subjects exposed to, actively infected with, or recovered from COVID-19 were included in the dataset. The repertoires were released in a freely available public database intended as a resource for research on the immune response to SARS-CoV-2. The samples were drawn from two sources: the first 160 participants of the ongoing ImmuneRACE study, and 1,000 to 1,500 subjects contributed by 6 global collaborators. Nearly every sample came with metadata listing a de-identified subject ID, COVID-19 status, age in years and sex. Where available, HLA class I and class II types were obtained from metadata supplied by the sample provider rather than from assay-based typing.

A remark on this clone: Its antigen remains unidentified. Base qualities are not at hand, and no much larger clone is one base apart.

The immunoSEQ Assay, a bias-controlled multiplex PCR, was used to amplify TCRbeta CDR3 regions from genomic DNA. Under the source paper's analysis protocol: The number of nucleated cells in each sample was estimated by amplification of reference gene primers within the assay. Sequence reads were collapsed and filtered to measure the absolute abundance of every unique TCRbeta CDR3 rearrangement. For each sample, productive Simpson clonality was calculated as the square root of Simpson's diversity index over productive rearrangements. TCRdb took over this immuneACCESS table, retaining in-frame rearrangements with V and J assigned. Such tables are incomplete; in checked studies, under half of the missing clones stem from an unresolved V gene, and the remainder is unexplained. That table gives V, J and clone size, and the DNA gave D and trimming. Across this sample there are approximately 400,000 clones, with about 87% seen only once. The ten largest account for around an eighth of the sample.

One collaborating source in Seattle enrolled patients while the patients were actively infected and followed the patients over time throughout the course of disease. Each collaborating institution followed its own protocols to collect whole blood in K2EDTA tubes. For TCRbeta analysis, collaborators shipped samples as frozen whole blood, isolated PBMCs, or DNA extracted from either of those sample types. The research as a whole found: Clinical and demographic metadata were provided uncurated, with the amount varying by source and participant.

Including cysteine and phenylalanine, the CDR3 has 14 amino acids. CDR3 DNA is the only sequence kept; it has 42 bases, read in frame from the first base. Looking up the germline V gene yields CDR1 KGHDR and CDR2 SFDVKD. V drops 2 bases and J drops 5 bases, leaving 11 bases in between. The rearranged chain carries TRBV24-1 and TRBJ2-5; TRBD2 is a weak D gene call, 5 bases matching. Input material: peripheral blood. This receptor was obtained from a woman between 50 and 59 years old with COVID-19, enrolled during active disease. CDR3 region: CATSDSLRAETQYF. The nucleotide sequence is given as TGTGCCACCAGTGATTCGTTGAGGGCCGAGACCCAGTACTTC.